This TCR beta chain was sequenced for a study of cytomegalovirus exposure and HLA in healthy donors. Overall study findings and caveats: Among the most significant clusters, several appeared linked to common viral pathogens in a later analysis.

PCR amplification relied on 60 Vbeta primers (plus 13 Jbeta primers). The table came from immunoSEQ multiplex PCR; TCRdb's copy has only in-frame clones and leaves some out. Of 210,000 or so clones detected, around 89% appear once; the ten largest clones hold 1%. In this sample, this clone turned up a few times. The antigen is unknown. There are 15 residues in the CDR3. Germline CDR1 and CDR2: SGDLS and YYNGEE. Trimming shortened V by 3 bases and J by 4 bases, and 13 bases separated the two germline ends. The chain employs TRBV9 and TRBJ2-2; a weak D match, TRBD1 (5 bases). This sequence was found in a woman younger than 35 in good health and CMV-seronegative. The sequenced sample consisted of PBMCs. CDR3: CASSARVVGTGELFF. The CDR3 coding sequence is TGTGCCAGCAGCGCCAGGGTAGTAGGCACCGGGGAGCTGTTTTTT.